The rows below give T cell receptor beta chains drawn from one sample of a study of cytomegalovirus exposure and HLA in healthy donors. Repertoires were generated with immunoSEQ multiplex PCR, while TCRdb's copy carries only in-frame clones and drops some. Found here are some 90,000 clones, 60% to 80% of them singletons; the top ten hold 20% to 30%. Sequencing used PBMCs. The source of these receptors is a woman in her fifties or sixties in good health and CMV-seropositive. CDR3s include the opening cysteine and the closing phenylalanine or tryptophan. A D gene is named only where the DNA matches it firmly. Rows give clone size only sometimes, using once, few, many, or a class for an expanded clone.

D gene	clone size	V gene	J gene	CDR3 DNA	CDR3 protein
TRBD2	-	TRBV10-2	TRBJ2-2	TGCGCCAGCAGTTTAGCGGGGGGAGACACCGGGGAGCTGTTTTTT	CASSLAGGDTGELFF
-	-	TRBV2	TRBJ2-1	TGTGCCAGCAGCCAAGGAGGGGGCGGCCCCTACAATGAGCAGTTCTTC	CASSQGGGGPYNEQFF
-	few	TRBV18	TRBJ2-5	TGTGCCAGCTCACCCATTCGACAGGCCGCAACCCACGGGGAGACCCAGTACTTC	CASSPIRQAATHGETQYF
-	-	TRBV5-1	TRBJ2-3	TGCGCCAGCCGGACAAAAGAGGCAGATACGCAGTATTTT	CASRTKEADTQYF
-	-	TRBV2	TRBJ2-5	TGTGCCAGCAGTGAACGGCAGGGGCAAGAGACCCAGTACTTC	CASSERQGQETQYF
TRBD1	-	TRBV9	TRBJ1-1	TGTGCCAGCAGCGTAGATGGACAGGGGACTGAAGCTTTCTTT	CASSVDGQGTEAFF
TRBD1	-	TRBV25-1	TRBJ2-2	TGTGCCAGCAGTGACGACAGGGGGCTCACCGGGGAGCTGTTTTTT	CASSDDRGLTGELFF
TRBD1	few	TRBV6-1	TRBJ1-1	TGTGCCAGCAGTGAGGAGGCAGGGGGAATGGTTGAAGCTTTCTTT	CASSEEAGGMVEAFF
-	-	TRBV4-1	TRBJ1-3	TGCGCCAGCAGCCAAGACGGCGGCCCTGGAAACACCATATATTTT	CASSQDGGPGNTIYF
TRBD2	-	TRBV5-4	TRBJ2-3	TGTGCCAGCAGCCGCAGCGGGAGTCCACACACAGATACGCAGTATTTT	CASSRSGSPHTDTQYF
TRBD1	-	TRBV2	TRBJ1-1	TGTGCCAGCACCGTGAGGACAGGGCGAGGGAATGAAGCTTTCTTT	CASTVRTGRGNEAFF
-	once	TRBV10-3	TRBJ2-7	TGTGCCACCGGGGTCAACTACGAGCAGTACTTC	CATGVNYEQYF
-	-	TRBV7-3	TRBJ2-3	TGTGCCAGCAGTCTTACAGATACGCAGTATTTT	CASSLTDTQYF
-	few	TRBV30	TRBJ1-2	TGTGCCTGGAGTGTACTGGGGGGTTTACGCTATGGCTACACCTTC	CAWSVLGGLRYGYTF
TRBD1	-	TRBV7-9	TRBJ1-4	TGTTCCAGCAGCGAAATCGGTTGGACAGGGCTCGAAAAACTGTTTTTT	CSSSEIGWTGLEKLFF
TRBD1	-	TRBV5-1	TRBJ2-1	TGCGCCAGCAGCTTTGGGGACAGGGACTACAATGAGCAGTTCTTC	CASSFGDRDYNEQFF
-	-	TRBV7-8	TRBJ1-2	TGTGCCAGCAGCCCCCGTAGGGGGGGGGCAGAAGCCAACTATGGCTACACCTTC	CASSPRRGGAEANYGYTF
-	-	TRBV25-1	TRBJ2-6	TGTGCCAGCAGGGGTCAGGGCCCGGGTGGGGCCAACGTCCTGACTTTC	CASRGQGPGGANVLTF
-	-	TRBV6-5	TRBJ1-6	TGTGCCGGAGGGATCGTGGACTCACCCCTCCACTTT	CAGGIVDSPLHF
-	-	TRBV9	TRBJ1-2	TGTGCCAGCAGCGTAGGGTGGGGCGCCTATGGCTACACCTTC	CASSVGWGAYGYTF
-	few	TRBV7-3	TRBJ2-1	TGTGCCAGCAGCCTCCTTAGTTGGAATGAGCAGTTCTTC	CASSLLSWNEQFF
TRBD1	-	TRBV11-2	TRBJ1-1	TGTGCCAGCAGCTTAGGGACAGGTCAAGCTTTCTTT	CASSLGTGQAFF
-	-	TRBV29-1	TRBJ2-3	TGCAGCGTTGAAGATCCGGGGGAGTGGGCTCTCACAGATACGCAGTATTTT	CSVEDPGEWALTDTQYF